The entry below gives a single TCR beta chain sequence along with its context. These data originate in a study of blood T cell repertoires in COVID-19. The CDR3 is 13 residues long. The germline V and J ends were trimmed by 4 bases and 6 bases, with 16 bases remaining between them. Germline-derived CDR1 and CDR2 are SQVTM and ANQGSEA. In the authors' methods: Reference gene primer amplification in the assay estimated nucleated cell counts. Only in-frame clones appear in the TCRdb table, and some are missing; sequencing was by immunoSEQ multiplex PCR. Clonal size and the V and J genes are those of that table, whereas D and trimming came from the DNA. The sample contains nearly 350,000 clones, about nine tenths of which appear only once.

Source material: peripheral blood. The chain has TRBV29-1 and TRBJ2-7; possibly TRBD2 for D (7 bases). The clonotype was recovered from a woman aged 65 to 85 with COVID-19, enrolled during active disease. CDR3 sequence reads: CSVVSRGATEQYF. The CDR3 DNA sequence: TGCAGCGTTGTTTCTCGGGGGGCTACCGAGCAGTACTTC.